A selection of T cell receptor beta chains follows, all from one sample in a study of metastatic and nonmetastatic thyroid tumors. TCRdb re-analyzed the PCR reads using MiXCR. The table has about 4,400 clones, roughly a third seen once; the top ten hold around two fifths. Sequencing was performed on adjacent normal tissue. The receptors stem from a male donor with papillary thyroid cancer or a benign thyroid nodule (not recorded which). Some clones in this sample may be carry-over from other donors' samples. CDR3s include the opening cysteine and the closing phenylalanine or tryptophan. The order of the fields is J gene, clone size, D gene, V gene, CDR3 DNA, CDR3 protein. The D gene is left open where the match is weak. Clone size is shown for a subset of rows, as once, few, many or a class of expanded clone.

TRBJ2-3,-,-,TRBV28,TGTGCCAGCACCCCGGTGGGGCTTAACACAGATACGCAGTATTTT,CASTPVGLNTDTQYF
TRBJ1-2,-,-,TRBV3-1,TGTGCCAGCAGCCAAAGACAGGCGGGGGGCTACACCTTC,CASSQRQAGGYTF
TRBJ1-1,few,-,TRBV27,TGTGCCAGCAGTTTAGGCAGGGGAACTGTTGGTTTCTTT,CASSLGRGTVGFF
TRBJ2-1,few,-,TRBV28,TGTGCCAGCACCACGGACATGTATAACAATGAGCAGTTCTTC,CASTTDMYNNEQFF
TRBJ2-1,few,-,TRBV19,TGTGCCAGTAGTAATGCCGCCTACAATGAGCAGTTCTTC,CASSNAAYNEQFF
TRBJ2-1,large,-,TRBV6-1,TGTGCCAGCAGGAACCTAGGGGGAGTCTCCTACAATGAGCAGTTCTTC,CASRNLGGVSYNEQFF
TRBJ2-7,-,TRBD1,TRBV20-1,TGCAGTGCTAAAATTCCGGGACAGGGTATCCACGAGCAGTACTTC,CSAKIPGQGIHEQYF
TRBJ2-2,-,-,TRBV7-8,TGTGCCAGCAGCTCCGGACGCACCGGGGAGCTGTTTTTT,CASSSGRTGELFF
TRBJ1-4,few,-,TRBV19,TGTGCCAGTAGTCGTCGGGATGAAAAACTGTTTTTT,CASSRRDEKLFF
TRBJ2-7,-,TRBD1,TRBV7-3,TGTGCCAGCAGCCTTTGGGCAGGGGGCAGCTACGAGCAGTACTTC,CASSLWAGGSYEQYF
TRBJ1-1,-,TRBD1,TRBV11-3,TGTGCCAGCAGCTTTGACAGGGCTCCCGAAGCTTTCTTT,CASSFDRAPEAFF
TRBJ1-5,-,-,TRBV11-2,TGTGCCAGCAGCTTAGACAGGTATCAGCCCCAGCATTTT,CASSLDRYQPQHF
TRBJ2-1,-,TRBD1,TRBV11-1,TGTGGGAGCGGCTCAGAAGGAGACCCGGGACAGAGTTACAATGAGCAGTTCTTC,CGSGSEGDPGQSYNEQFF
TRBJ2-6,-,-,TRBV7-9,TGTGCCAGCAGCCCCCCGTCCTCTGGGGCCAACGTCCTGACTTTC,CASSPPSSGANVLTF
TRBJ2-1,-,-,TRBV9,TGTGCCAGCAGCGGGAGGGCGCGGGTGAATGAGCAGTTCTTC,CASSGRARVNEQFF
TRBJ1-5,few,-,TRBV12-5,TGTGCTAGTGGTTTGGATAATCAGCCCCAGCATTTT,CASGLDNQPQHF
TRBJ2-3,few,-,TRBV10-3,TGTGCCATCAGTGCCCGCACAGATACGCAGTATTTT,CAISARTDTQYF
TRBJ2-7,-,-,TRBV5-4,TGTGCCAGCAGCTTGAAGGGGTACAACGAGCAGTACTTC,CASSLKGYNEQYF
TRBJ1-2,-,-,TRBV11-1,TGTGCCAGCAGCTTAGCGGCAGGCACAACTAACTATGGCTACACCTTC,CASSLAAGTTNYGYTF